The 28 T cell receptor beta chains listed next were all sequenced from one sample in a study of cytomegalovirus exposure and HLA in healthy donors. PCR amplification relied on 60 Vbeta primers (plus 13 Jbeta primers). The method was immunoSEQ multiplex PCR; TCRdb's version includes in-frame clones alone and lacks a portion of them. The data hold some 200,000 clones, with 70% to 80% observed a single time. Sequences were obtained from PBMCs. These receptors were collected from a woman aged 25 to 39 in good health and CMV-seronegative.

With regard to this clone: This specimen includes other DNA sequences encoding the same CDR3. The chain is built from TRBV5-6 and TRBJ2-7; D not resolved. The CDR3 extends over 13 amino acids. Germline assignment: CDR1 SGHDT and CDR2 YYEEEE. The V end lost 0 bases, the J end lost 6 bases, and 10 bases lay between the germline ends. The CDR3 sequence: CASSLGPSPEQYF. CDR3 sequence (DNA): TGTGCCAGCAGCTTGGGGCCCTCCCCCGAGCAGTACTTC.

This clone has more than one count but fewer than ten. The CDR3 nucleotides read TGTGCCAGCGGGCCGGGGGAAGAAAAACTGTTTTTT. Its protein is CASGPGEEKLFF. This chain joins TRBV27 and TRBJ1-4, with a tentative D call TRBD1 (5 bases). V was shortened by 8 bases and J by 8 bases, with 12 bases between the two germline ends. Germline loops: CDR1 MNHEY, CDR2 SMNVEV (reference sequence). This CDR3 contains 12 residues.

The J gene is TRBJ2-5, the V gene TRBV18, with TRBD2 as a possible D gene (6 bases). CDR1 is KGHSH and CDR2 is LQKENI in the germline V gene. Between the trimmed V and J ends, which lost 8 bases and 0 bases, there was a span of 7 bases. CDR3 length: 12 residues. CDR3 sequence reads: CASRGNQETQYF. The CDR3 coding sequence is TGTGCCAGCCGCGGGAACCAAGAGACCCAGTACTTC.

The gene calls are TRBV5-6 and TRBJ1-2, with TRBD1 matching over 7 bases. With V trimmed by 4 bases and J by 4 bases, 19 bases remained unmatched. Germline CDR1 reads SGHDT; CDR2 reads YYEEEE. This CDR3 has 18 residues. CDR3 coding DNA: TGTGCCAGCAGCCCGGAGAACCGGGACAGAGATTTCCCCTATGGCTACACCTTC. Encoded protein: CASSPENRDRDFPYGYTF.

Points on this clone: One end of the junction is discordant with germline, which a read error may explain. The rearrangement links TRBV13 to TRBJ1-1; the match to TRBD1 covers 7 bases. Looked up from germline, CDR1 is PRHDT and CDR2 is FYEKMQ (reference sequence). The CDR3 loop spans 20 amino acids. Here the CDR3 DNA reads TGTGCCAGCAGCCTAGGGACAGCCATTCTTTCCTTTGGAGTGAACACTGAAGCTTTCTTT. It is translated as CASSLGTAILSFGVNTEAFF.

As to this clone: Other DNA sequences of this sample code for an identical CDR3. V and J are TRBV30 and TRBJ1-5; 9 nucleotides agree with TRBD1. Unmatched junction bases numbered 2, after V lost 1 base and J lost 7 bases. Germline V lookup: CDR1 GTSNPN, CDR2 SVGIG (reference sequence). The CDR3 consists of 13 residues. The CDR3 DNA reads TGTGCCTGGAGTGGACAGGGGGTACAGCCCCAGCATTTT. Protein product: CAWSGQGVQPQHF.

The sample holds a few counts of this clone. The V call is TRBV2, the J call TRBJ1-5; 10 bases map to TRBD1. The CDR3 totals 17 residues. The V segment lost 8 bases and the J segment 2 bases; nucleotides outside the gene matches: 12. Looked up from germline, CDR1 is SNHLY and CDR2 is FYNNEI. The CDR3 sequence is CASGDRGARNGNQPQHF. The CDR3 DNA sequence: TGTGCCAGCGGGGACAGGGGAGCACGCAATGGCAATCAGCCCCAGCATTTT.

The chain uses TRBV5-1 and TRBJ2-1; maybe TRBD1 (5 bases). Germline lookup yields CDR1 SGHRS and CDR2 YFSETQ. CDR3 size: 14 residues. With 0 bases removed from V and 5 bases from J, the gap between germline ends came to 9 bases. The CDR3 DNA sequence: TGCGCCAGCAGCTTGGACAGGCATAACAATGAGCAGTTCTTC. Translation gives CASSLDRHNNEQFF.

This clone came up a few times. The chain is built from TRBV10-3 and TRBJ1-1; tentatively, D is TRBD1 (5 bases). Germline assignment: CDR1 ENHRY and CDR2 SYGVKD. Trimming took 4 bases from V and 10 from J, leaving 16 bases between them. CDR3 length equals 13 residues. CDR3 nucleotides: TGTGCCATCAGTGGCGGCCAGGGAATTGGAGCTTTCTTT. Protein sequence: CAISGGQGIGAFF.

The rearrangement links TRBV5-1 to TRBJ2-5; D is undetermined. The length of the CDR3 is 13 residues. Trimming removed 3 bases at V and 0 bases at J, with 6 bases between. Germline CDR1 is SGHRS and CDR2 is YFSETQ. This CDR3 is CASSSMYQETQYF. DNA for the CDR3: TGCGCCAGCAGCTCAATGTACCAAGAGACCCAGTACTTC.

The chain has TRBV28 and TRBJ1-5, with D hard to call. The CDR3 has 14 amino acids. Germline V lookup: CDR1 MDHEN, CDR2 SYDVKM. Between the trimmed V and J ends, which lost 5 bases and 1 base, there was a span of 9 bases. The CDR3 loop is CASSDYRSNQPQHF. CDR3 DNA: TGTGCCAGCAGTGACTATAGGAGCAATCAGCCCCAGCATTTT.

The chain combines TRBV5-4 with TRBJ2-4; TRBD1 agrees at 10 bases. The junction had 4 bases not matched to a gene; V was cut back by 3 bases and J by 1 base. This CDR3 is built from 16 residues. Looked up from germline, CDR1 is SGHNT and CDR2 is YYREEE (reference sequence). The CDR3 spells CASSYPGQGAKNIQYF. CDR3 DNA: TGTGCCAGCAGCTACCCGGGACAGGGGGCCAAAAACATTCAGTACTTC. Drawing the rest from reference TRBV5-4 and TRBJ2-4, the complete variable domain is ETGVTQSPTHLIKTRGQQVTLRCSSQSGHNTVSWYQQALGQGPQFIFQYYREEENGRGNFPPRFSGLQFPNYSSELNVNALELDDSALYLCASSYPGQGAKNIQYFGAGTRLSVL.

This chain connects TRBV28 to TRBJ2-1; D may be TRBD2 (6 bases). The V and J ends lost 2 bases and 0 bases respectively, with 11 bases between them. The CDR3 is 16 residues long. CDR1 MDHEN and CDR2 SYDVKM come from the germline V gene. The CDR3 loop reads CASSLVAEDSYNEQFF. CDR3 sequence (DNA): TGTGCCAGCAGTTTAGTAGCGGAGGACTCCTACAATGAGCAGTTCTTC.

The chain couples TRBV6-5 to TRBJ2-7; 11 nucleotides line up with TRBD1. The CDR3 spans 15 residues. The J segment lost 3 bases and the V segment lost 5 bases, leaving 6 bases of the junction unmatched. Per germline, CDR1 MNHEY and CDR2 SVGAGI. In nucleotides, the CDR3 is TGTGCCAGCAGTCCCCCCGGGACAGGGGGCTACGAGCAGTACTTC. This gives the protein CASSPPGTGGYEQYF.

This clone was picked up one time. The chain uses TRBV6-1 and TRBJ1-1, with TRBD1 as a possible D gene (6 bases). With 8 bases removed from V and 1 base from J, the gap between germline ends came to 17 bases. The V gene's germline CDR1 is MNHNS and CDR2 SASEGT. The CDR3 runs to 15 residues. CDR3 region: CASPSPGTQNTEAFF. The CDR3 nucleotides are TGTGCCAGCCCTAGTCCCGGGACACAGAACACTGAAGCTTTCTTT.

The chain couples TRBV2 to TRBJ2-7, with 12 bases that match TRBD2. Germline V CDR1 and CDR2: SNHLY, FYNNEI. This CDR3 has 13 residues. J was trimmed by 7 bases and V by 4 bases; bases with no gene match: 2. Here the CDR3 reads CASSGLAGVEQYF. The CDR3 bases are TGTGCCAGCAGTGGACTAGCGGGAGTTGAGCAGTACTTC.

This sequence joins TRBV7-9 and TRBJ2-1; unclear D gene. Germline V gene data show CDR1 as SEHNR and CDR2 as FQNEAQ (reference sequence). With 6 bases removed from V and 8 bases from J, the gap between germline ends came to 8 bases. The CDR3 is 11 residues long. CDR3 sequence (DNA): TGTGCCAGCAGTGTTACGGATGAGCAGTTCTTC. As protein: CASSVTDEQFF.

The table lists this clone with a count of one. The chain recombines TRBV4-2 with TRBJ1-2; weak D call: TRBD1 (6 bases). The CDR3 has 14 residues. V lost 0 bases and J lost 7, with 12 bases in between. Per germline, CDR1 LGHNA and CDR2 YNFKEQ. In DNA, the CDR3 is TGTGCCAGCAGCCAAGATCGGGGGGCAGGTGGCTACACCTTC. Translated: CASSQDRGAGGYTF.

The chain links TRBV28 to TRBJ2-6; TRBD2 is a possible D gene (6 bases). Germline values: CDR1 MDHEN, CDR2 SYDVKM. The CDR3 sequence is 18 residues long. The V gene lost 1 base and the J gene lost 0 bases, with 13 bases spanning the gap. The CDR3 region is CASSLSGVRFSGANVLTF. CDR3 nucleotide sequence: TGTGCCAGCAGTTTATCGGGGGTCCGCTTCTCTGGGGCCAACGTCCTGACTTTC.

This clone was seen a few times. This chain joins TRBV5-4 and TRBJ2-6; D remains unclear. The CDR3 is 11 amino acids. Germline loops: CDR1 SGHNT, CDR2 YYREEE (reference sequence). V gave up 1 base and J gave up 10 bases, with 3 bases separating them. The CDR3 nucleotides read TGTGCCAGCAGCTTGCGTAACGTCCTGACTTTC. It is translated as CASSLRNVLTF.

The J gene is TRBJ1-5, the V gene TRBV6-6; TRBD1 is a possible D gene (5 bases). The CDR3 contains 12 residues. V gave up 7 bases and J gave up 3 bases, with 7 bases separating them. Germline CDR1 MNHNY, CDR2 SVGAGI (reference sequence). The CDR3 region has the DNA TGTGCCAGCAAGGGGAACAATCAGCCCCAGCATTTT. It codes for CASKGNNQPQHF.

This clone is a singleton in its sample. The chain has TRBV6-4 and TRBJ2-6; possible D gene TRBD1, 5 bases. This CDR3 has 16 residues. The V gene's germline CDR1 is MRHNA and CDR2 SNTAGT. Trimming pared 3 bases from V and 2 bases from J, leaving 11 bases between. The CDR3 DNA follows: TGTGCCAGCAGTGAGGAACAGGCCACTGGGGCCAACGTCCTGACTTTC. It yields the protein CASSEEQATGANVLTF.

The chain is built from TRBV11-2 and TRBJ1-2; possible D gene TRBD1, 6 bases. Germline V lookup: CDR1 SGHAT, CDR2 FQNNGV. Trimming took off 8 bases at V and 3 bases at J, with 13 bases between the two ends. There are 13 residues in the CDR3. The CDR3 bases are TGTGCCAGCTCGGAGACAGGAGACTATGGCTACACCTTC. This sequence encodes CASSETGDYGYTF.

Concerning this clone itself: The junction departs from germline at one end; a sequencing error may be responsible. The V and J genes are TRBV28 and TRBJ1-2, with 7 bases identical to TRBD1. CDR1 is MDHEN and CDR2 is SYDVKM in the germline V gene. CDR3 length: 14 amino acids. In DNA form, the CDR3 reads TGTGCCAGCATGATTACAGGGGAGAACTATGGCTACCCCTTC. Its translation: CASMITGENYGYPF.

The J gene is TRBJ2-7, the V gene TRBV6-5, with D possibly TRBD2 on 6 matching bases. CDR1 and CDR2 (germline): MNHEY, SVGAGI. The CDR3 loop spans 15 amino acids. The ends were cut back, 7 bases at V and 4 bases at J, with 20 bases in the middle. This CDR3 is CASMVGRRGFYEQYF. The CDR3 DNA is TGTGCCAGCATGGTGGGACGGCGGGGCTTTTACGAGCAGTACTTC.

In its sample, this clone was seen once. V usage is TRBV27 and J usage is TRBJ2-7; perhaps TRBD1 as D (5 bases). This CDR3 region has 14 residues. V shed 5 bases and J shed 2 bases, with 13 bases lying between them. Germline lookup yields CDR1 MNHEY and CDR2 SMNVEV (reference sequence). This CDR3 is CASSPQGNPYEQYF. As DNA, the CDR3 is TGTGCCAGCAGTCCCCAGGGTAACCCCTACGAGCAGTACTTC.

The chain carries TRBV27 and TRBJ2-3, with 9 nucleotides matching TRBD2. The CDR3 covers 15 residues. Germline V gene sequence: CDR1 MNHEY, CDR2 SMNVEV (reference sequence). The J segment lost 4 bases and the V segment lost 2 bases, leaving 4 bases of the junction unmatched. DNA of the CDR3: TGTGCCAGCAGTTTACGAGGACTAGCGTCAGATACGCAGTATTTT. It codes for CASSLRGLASDTQYF.

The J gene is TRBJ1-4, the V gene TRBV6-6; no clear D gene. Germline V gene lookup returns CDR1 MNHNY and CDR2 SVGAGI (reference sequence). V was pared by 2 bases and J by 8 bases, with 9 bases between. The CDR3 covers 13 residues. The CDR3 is CASSYTGGEKLFF. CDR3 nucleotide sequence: TGTGCCAGCAGTTACACTGGCGGGGAAAAACTGTTTTTT.